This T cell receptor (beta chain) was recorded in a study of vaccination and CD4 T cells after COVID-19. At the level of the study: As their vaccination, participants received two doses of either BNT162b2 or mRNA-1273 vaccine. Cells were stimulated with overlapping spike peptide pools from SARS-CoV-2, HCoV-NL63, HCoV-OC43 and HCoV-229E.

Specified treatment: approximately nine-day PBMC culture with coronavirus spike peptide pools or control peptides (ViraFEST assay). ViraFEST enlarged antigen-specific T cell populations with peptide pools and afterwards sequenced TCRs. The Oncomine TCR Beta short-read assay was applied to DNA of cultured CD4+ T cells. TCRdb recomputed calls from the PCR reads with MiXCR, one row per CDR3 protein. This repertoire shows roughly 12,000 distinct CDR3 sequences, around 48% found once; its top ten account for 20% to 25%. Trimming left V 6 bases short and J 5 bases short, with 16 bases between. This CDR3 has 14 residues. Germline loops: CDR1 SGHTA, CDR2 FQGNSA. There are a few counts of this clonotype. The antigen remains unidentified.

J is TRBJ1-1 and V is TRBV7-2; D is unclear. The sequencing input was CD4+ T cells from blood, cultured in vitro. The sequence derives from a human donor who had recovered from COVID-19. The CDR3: CASRVLQPGTEAFF. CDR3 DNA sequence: TGTGCCAGCAGGGTCCTCCAGCCGGGGACTGAAGCTTTCTTT. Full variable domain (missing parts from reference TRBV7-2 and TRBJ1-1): GAGVSQSPSNKVTEKGKDVELRCDPISGHTALYWYRQSLGQGLEFLIYFQGNSAPDKSGLPSDRFSAERTGGSVSTLTIQRTQQEDSAVYLCASRVLQPGTEAFFGQGTRLTVV.